This T cell receptor (beta chain) was recorded in a study of shared clonotypes between healthy human individuals. Profiled with immunoSEQ multiplex PCR; TCRdb holds only in-frame clones, not every one. The repertoire has 950,000 to 1,100,000 clones, about 70% of them found once; the top ten carry approximately 1.5%. Only a few counts were recorded for this clone. Germline-derived CDR1 and CDR2 are SGHTA and FQGNSA. V lost 0 bases and J lost 7, with 13 bases in between. The CDR3 runs to 15 residues. Sequenced material: memory CD4+ T cells sorted from blood. Subset indicated: CD45RA-negative fraction. The chain is built from TRBV7-2 and TRBJ2-1; TRBD2 might be the D (7 bases). This TCR came from a young man in good health. This chain's CDR3 is CASSLAWGGQNEQFF. In DNA form, the CDR3 reads TGTGCCAGCAGCTTAGCGTGGGGGGGACAAAATGAGCAGTTCTTC.